This TCR beta chain is from a study of T-cell reconstitution after alpha-beta-depleted transplantation in children. Unique molecular identifiers were incorporated when the TCRbeta library was constructed. TCRdb re-derived calls from the PCR reads in MiXCR, one entry per CDR3 protein. The sample carries about 360,000 distinct CDR3 sequences, about an eighth recorded once. The CDR3 is 16 amino acids. Germline V gene lookup returns CDR1 SGHRS and CDR2 YFSETQ. V was cut by 5 bases and J by 0 bases, with 12 bases left in between. This specimen was PBMCs, taken from the stem cell graft. The genes are TRBV5-1 and TRBJ2-6, with D hard to call. This clonotype originated in a human donor who donated a stem cell graft to a child with Fanconi anemia. CDR3 sequence (DNA): TGCGCCAGCAGGCGGTGGGCGGACTCTGGGGCCAACGTCCTGACTTTC. Its translation is CASRRWADSGANVLTF.